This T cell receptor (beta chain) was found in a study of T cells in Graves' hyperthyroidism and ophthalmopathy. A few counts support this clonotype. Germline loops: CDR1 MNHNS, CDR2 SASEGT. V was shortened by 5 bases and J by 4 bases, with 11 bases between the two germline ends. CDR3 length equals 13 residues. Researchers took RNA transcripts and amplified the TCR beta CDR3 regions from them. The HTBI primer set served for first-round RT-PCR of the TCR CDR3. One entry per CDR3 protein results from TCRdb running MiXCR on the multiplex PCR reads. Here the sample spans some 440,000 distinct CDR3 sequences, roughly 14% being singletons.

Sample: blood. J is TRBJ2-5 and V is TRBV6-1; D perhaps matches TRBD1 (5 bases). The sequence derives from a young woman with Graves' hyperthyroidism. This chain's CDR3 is CASSPQEIETQYF. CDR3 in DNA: TGTGCCAGCAGTCCACAGGAGATAGAGACCCAGTACTTC.